Listed below are T cell receptor beta chains from one sample, sequenced in a study of T cells in Graves' hyperthyroidism and ophthalmopathy. TCRdb ran MiXCR on the multiplex PCR reads and lists one entry per CDR3 protein. The sample has 660,000 or so distinct CDR3 sequences; 40% to 55% are singletons. Sequencing used peripheral blood or thyroid tissue (not recorded which). These receptors were collected from an adult man with Graves' disease, either hyperthyroidism or ophthalmopathy (not recorded which). The CDR3 runs from the conserved cysteine through the conserved F or W. D genes are given only for firm matches. Clone size, where shown, is once, few, many, or a class for clones that have expanded.

many,TRBJ1-6,TRBV20-1,.,CSAIGLYATSSPLHF,TGCAGCGCCATAGGCCTATACGCAACAAGTTCACCCCTCCACTTT
.,TRBJ2-7,TRBV7-3,TRBD1,CASSLNRGSSYEQYF,TGTGCCAGCAGCTTGAACAGGGGAAGCTCCTACGAGCAGTACTTC
once,TRBJ1-5,TRBV15,.,CATSRDSTGKGPRNQPQHF,TGTGCCACCAGCAGAGATAGTACGGGAAAAGGCCCTCGCAATCAGCCCCAGCATTTT
.,TRBJ2-2,TRBV2,.,CASSDFTGRGTGELFF,TGTGCCAGCAGTGACTTTACAGGGAGGGGCACCGGGGAGCTGTTTTTT
few,TRBJ1-2,TRBV12-3/TRBV12-4,.,CASSLSRGIGGYTF,TGTGCCAGCAGTTTGTCCCGGGGAATAGGGGGCTACACCTTC
.,TRBJ1-1,TRBV7-6,TRBD1,CASSQTGMSTEAFF,TGTGCCAGCAGCCAGACAGGGATGTCCACTGAAGCTTTCTTT
once,TRBJ1-4,TRBV9,.,CASSVGGSTNEKPFF,TGTGCCAGCAGCGTAGGTGGGTCTACTAATGAAAAACCGTTTTTT
.,TRBJ1-3,TRBV10-3,.,CAISGGNTIYF,TGTGCCATCAGTGGAGGAAACACCATATATTTT
.,TRBJ1-2,TRBV7-2,TRBD1,CASTRQGARYGYTF,TGTGCCAGCACCCGACAGGGGGCTAGGTATGGCTACACCTTC
many,TRBJ1-1,TRBV7-8,TRBD1,CASSLTGPTEAFF,TGTGCCAGCAGCCTGACAGGGCCCACTGAAGCTTTCTTT
.,TRBJ2-5,TRBV2,.,CAGSSRPWAPQETQYF,TGTGCCGGCAGTTCCCGGCCATGGGCGCCCCAAGAGACCCAGTACTTC
many,TRBJ2-7,TRBV7-9,.,CASSLARDYEQYF,TGTGCCAGCAGCTTAGCGCGCGACTACGAGCAGTACTTC
many,TRBJ1-1,TRBV7-9,.,CASSTRNTEAFF,TGTGCCAGCAGCACCAGGAACACTGAAGCTTTCTTT
few,TRBJ1-2,TRBV7-2,.,CASSQDPAPDYGYTF,TGTGCCAGCAGCCAAGACCCGGCTCCAGACTATGGCTACACCTTC
many,TRBJ1-2,TRBV7-2,.,CASSLGFYGYTF,TGTGCCAGCAGCTTAGGCTTCTATGGCTACACCTTC
.,TRBJ1-5,TRBV7-8,TRBD1,CASSTRDRGYNQPQHF,TGTGCCAGCAGCACCAGGGACAGGGGATACAATCAGCCCCAGCATTTT
.,TRBJ1-1,TRBV13,TRBD1,CASSNPGTGNTEAFF,TGTGCCAGCAGCAATCCCGGGACAGGGAACACTGAAGCTTTCTTT
.,TRBJ2-5,TRBV4-2,.,CASSQDPGPQETQYF,TGTGCCAGCAGCCAAGATCCGGGACCACAAGAGACCCAGTACTTC
.,TRBJ1-2,TRBV7-2,.,CASSPRGGGSSTF,TGTGCCAGCAGCCCCCGGGGAGGGGGGAGCAGCACCTTC
.,TRBJ1-1,TRBV10-3,TRBD1,CASSDRDSYTEAFF,TGTGCCAGCAGTGATCGGGACAGTTACACTGAAGCTTTCTTT
.,TRBJ1-1,TRBV12-3/TRBV12-4,TRBD1,CASSLALGRGHTEAFF,TGTGCCAGCAGTTTAGCGCTAGGCAGGGGGCACACTGAAGCTTTCTTT
many,TRBJ1-1,TRBV29-1,.,CSVERGSEAFF,TGCAGCGTTGAAAGAGGATCCGAAGCTTTCTTT
.,TRBJ2-5,TRBV2,.,CASSYFSASPKETQYF,TGTGCCAGCAGTTACTTTTCAGCGAGCCCGAAGGAGACCCAGTACTTC
many,TRBJ1-4,TRBV24-1,.,CATSATTNEKLFF,TGTGCCACCAGTGCTACAACTAATGAAAAACTGTTTTTT
.,TRBJ1-6,TRBV2,.,CASSDRRGGSYNSPLHF,TGTGCCAGCAGTGACCGTAGGGGAGGCTCCTATAATTCACCCCTCCACTTT
many,TRBJ1-1,TRBV2,TRBD1,CASSLTGRAEAFF,TGTGCCAGCTCCCTGACAGGGAGGGCTGAAGCTTTCTTT
few,TRBJ1-1,TRBV6-5,TRBD1,CASNDRVNTEAFF,TGTGCCAGCAACGACAGGGTGAACACTGAAGCTTTCTTT
many,TRBJ2-5,TRBV7-8,TRBD2,CASRGGLAGAEETQYF,TGTGCCAGCAGGGGTGGACTAGCGGGAGCGGAGGAGACCCAGTACTTC
.,TRBJ2-7,TRBV2,.,CASSRGAGGRLEQYF,TGTGCCAGCAGTCGGGGGGCAGGGGGGCGCCTCGAGCAGTACTTC
.,TRBJ2-5,TRBV7-2,TRBD2,CASSPGDYPRETQYF,TGTGCCAGCAGCCCCGGGGACTACCCACGGGAGACCCAGTACTTC
.,TRBJ2-7,TRBV7-9,.,CASSLGGYPYEQYF,TGTGCCAGCAGCTTAGGGGGCTACCCCTACGAGCAGTACTTC
.,TRBJ1-4,TRBV20-1,.,CSATSGSTNEKLFF,TGCAGTGCTACCTCAGGGAGCACTAATGAAAAACTGTTTTTT
.,TRBJ2-7,TRBV29-1,.,CSGRGDEQYF,TGCAGCGGGAGAGGCGACGAGCAGTACTTC
many,TRBJ2-2,TRBV29-1,TRBD1,CSVTGARNTGELFF,TGCAGCGTAACAGGGGCCAGGAACACCGGGGAGCTGTTTTTT
few,TRBJ1-2,TRBV4-1,TRBD1,CASSQGQGVGYGYTF,TGTGCCAGCAGCCAAGGACAGGGGGTAGGCTATGGCTACACCTTC
few,TRBJ2-5,TRBV29-1,TRBD1,CSVLDRGRRETQYF,TGCAGCGTCCTGGACAGGGGGCGGCGGGAGACCCAGTACTTC
.,TRBJ2-5,TRBV20-1,.,CSAHRGRSQETQYF,TGCAGTGCCCATCGGGGCCGTTCCCAAGAGACCCAGTACTTC
few,TRBJ1-3,TRBV12-3/TRBV12-4,.,CASMGNSGNTIYF,TGTGCCAGCATGGGGAACTCTGGAAACACCATATATTTT
.,TRBJ2-5,TRBV12-3/TRBV12-4,TRBD2,CASSALAGGTETQYF,TGTGCCAGCAGTGCCCTAGCGGGGGGCACGGAGACCCAGTACTTC
few,TRBJ1-6,TRBV25-1,.,CASTLGGISPLHF,TGTGCCAGCACTCTCGGGGGTATTTCACCCCTCCACTTT
many,TRBJ2-7,TRBV29-1,TRBD2,CSAGGVGASGSSEQYF,TGCAGCGCTGGGGGGGTAGGGGCTAGCGGGAGCTCCGAGCAGTACTTC
.,TRBJ2-7,TRBV7-9,TRBD2,CASSPLAGGGSEQYF,TGTGCCAGCAGCCCTCTTGCGGGGGGCGGTTCCGAGCAGTACTTC
.,TRBJ1-5,TRBV6-5,TRBD1,CASSFTGDNQPQHF,TGTGCCAGCAGTTTCACAGGGGACAATCAGCCCCAGCATTTT
.,TRBJ2-7,TRBV10-2,.,CASKQGFYEQYF,TGCGCCAGCAAGCAAGGGTTCTACGAGCAGTACTTC
.,TRBJ1-2,TRBV7-3,.,CASWTRSRATLDYGYTF,TGTGCCAGCTGGACGAGATCGCGGGCCACACTCGACTATGGCTACACCTTC
.,TRBJ1-1,TRBV24-1,.,CATSDARSNTEAFF,TGTGCCACCAGTGATGCGAGGTCAAACACTGAAGCTTTCTTT
.,TRBJ1-2,TRBV7-2,TRBD1,CASSIRGQGSYGYTF,TGTGCCAGTAGTATCCGGGGACAGGGAAGCTATGGCTACACCTTC
.,TRBJ1-1,TRBV2,.,CASMQGNTEAFF,TGTGCCAGCATGCAGGGTAACACTGAAGCTTTCTTT
.,TRBJ2-2,TRBV5-1,.,CASSYYRTGTGELFF,TGCGCCAGCAGTTACTATCGGACGGGCACCGGGGAGCTGTTTTTT
many,TRBJ1-2,TRBV7-9,.,CASSLSGTSYGYTF,TGTGCCAGCAGCTTATCAGGGACTTCCTATGGCTACACCTTC
few,TRBJ1-5,TRBV19,.,CASSSDTLLDQPQHF,TGTGCCAGTTCATCGGACACTTTACTCGATCAGCCCCAGCATTTT